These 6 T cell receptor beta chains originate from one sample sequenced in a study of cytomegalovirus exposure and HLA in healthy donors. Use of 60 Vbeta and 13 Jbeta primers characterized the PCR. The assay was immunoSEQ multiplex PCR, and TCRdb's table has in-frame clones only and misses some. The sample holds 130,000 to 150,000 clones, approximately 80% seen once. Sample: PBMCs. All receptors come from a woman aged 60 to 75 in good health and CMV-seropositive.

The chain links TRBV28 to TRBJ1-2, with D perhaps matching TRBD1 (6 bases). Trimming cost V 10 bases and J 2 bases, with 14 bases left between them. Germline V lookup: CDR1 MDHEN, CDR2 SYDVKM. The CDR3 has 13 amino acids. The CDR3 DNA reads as TGTGCCATTTGGGGGGGCCTAAACTATGGCTACACCTTC. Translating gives CAIWGGLNYGYTF.

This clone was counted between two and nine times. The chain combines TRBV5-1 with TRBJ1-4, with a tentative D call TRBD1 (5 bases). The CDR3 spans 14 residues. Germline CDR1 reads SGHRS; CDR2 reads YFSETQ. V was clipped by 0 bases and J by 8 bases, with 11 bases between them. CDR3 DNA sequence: TGCGCCAGCAGCTTGGGGACTCGGGGGGAAAAACTGTTTTTT. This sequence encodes CASSLGTRGEKLFF.

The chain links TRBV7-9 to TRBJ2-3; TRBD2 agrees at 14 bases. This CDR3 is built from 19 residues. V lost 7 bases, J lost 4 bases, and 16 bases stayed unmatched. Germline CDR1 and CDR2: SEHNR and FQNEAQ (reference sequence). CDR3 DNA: TGTGCCAGCACCCCCCCCTTGGGGACTAGCGGGAGTGTGGCAGATACGCAGTATTTT. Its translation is CASTPPLGTSGSVADTQYF.

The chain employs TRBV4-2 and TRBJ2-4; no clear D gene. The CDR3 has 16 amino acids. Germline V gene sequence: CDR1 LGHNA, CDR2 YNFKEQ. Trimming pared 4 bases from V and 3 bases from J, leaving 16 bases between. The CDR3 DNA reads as TGTGCCAGCAGCCCCGCTGAGAGGCGCGGCAAAAACATTCAGTACTTC. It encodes CASSPAERRGKNIQYF.

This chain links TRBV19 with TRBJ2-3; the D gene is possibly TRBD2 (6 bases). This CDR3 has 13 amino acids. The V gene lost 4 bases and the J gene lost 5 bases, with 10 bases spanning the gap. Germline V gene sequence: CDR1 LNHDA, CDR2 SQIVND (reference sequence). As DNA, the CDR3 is TGTGCCAGTAGTAGCGGGGTCCGAGATACGCAGTATTTT. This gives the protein CASSSGVRDTQYF.

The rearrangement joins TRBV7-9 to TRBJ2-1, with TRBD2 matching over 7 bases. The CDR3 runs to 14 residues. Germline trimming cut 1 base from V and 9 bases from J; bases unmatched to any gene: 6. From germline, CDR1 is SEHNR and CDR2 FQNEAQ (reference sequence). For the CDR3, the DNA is TGTGCCAGCAGCTTAGGAGGGACGGGGGGTGAGCAGTTCTTC. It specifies CASSLGGTGGEQFF.